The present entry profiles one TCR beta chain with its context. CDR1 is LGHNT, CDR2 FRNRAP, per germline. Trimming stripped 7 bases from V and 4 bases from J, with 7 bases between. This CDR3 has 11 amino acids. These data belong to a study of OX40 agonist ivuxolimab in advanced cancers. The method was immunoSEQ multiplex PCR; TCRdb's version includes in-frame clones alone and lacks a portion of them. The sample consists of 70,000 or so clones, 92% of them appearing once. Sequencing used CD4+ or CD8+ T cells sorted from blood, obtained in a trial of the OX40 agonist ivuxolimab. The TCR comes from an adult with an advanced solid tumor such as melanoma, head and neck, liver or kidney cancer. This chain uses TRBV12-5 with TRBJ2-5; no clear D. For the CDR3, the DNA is TGTGCTAGTGCCTCAATAGAGACCCAGTACTTC. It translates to CASASIETQYF.